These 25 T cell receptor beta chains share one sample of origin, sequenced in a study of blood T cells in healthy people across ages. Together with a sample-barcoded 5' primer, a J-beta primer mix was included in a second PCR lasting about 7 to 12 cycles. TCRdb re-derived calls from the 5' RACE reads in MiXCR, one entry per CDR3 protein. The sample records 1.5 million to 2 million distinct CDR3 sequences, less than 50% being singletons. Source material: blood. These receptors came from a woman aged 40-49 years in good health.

The CDR3: CASSCEPTGPCNEQFF. The DNA of the CDR3 is TGTGCCAGCAGTTGTGAGCCGACGGGACCTTGCAATGAGCAGTTCTTC. The V gene is TRBV28, the J gene TRBJ2-1; D is perhaps TRBD1 or TRBD2 (5 bases each). Germline V gene data show CDR1 as MDHEN and CDR2 as SYDVKM. Trimming shortened V by 4 bases and J by 6 bases, and 19 bases separated the two germline ends. The CDR3 loop spans 16 amino acids.

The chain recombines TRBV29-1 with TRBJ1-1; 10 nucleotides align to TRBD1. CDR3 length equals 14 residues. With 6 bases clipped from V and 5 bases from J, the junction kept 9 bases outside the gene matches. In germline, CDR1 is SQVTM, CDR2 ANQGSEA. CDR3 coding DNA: TGCAGCGTGCGCCGACAGGGGGCTAGTACTGAAGCTTTCTTT. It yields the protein CSVRRQGASTEAFF.

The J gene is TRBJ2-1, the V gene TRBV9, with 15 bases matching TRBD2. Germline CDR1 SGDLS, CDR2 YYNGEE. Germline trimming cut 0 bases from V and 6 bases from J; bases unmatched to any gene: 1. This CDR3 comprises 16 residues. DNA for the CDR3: TGTGCCAGCAGCGTAGAGGGACTAGCGGGGGGCAATGAGCAGTTCTTC. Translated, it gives CASSVEGLAGGNEQFF.

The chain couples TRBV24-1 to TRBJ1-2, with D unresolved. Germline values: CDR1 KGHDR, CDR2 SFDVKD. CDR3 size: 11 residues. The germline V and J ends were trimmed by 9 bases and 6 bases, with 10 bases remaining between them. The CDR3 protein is CATGERNGYTF. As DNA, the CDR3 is TGTGCCACCGGAGAGCGGAATGGCTACACCTTC.

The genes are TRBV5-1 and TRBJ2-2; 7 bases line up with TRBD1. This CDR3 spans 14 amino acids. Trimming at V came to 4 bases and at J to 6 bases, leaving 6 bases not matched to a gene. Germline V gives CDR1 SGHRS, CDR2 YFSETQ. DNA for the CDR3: TGCGCCAGCAGCCAAAATCAGGGGGCCGGGGAGCTGTTTTTT. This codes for CASSQNQGAGELFF.

CDR3 in amino acids: CASPPHRGSLGQPQHF. The CDR3 DNA follows: TGTGCCAGCCCCCCCCATCGGGGTAGTCTGGGTCAGCCCCAGCATTTT. J is TRBJ1-5 and V is TRBV7-2; D not resolved. Germline CDR1 is SGHTA and CDR2 is FQGNSA. Between the trimmed V and J ends, which lost 8 bases and 6 bases, there was a span of 23 bases. There are 16 residues in the CDR3.

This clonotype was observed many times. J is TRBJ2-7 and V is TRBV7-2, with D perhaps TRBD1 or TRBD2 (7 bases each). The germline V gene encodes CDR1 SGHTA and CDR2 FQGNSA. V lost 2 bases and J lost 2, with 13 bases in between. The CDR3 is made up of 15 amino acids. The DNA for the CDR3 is TGTGCCAGCAGCTTAAGCGGGACAGAAACCTACGAGCAGTACTTC. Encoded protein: CASSLSGTETYEQYF.

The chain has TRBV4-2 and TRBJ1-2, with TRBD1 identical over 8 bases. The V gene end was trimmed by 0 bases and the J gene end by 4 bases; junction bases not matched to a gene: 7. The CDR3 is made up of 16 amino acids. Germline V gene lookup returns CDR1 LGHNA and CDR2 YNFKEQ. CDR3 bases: TGTGCCAGCAGCCAAGAAGGACAGGGCACCCTCTATGGCTACACCTTC. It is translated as CASSQEGQGTLYGYTF.

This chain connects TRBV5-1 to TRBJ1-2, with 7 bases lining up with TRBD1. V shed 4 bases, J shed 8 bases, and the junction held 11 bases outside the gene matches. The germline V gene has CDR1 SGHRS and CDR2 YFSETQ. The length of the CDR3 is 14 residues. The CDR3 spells CASSQGVTGTGYTF. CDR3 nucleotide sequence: TGCGCCAGCAGCCAGGGGGTGACAGGGACGGGCTACACCTTC. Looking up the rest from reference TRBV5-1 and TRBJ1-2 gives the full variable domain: KAGVTQTPRYLIKTRGQQVTLSCSPISGHRSVSWYQQTPGQGLQFLFEYFSETQRNKGNFPGRFSGRQFSNSRSEMNVSTLELGDSALYLCASSQGVTGTGYTFGSGTRLTVV.

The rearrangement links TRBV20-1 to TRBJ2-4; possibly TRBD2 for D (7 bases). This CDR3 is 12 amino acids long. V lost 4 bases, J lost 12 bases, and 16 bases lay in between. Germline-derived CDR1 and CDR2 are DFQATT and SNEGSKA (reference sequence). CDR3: CSATGGSTHQYF. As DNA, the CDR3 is TGCAGTGCTACGGGGGGCAGCACCCATCAGTACTTC.

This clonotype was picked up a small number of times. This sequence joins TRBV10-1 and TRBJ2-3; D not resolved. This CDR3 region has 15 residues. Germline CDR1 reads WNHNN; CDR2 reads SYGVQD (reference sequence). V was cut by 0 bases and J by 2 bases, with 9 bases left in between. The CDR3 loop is CASSESLEITDTQYF. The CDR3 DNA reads TGCGCCAGCAGTGAGTCTCTAGAGATCACAGATACGCAGTATTTT.

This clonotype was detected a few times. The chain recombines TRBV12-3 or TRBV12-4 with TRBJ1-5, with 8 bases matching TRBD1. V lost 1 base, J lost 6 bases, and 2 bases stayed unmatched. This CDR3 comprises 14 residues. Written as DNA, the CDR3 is TGTGCCAGCAGTTTAGGACAGGGGACTCAGCCCCAGCATTTT. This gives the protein CASSLGQGTQPQHF.

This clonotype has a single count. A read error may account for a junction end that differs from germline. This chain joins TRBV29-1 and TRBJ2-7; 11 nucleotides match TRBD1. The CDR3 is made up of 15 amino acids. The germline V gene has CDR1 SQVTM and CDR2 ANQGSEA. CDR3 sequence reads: CGVEGRDRGGYEQYF. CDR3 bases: TGCGGCGTTGAAGGTCGGGACAGGGGGGGCTACGAGCAGTACTTC.

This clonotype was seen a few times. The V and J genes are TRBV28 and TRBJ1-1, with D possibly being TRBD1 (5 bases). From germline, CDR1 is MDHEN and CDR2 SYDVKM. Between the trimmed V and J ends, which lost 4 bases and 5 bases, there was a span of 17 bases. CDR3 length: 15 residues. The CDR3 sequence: CASSSAGGEGTEAFF. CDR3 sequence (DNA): TGTGCCAGCAGTTCAGCGGGGGGGGAGGGAACTGAAGCTTTCTTT.

As DNA, the CDR3 is TGTGCCAGCGTTACCACGGGGACCCCCGCTGGCTACACCTTC. Protein: CASVTTGTPAGYTF. The chain links TRBV12-3 or TRBV12-4 to TRBJ1-2; D might be TRBD1 (5 bases). The V gene lost 8 bases and the J gene lost 7 bases, with 20 bases spanning the gap. This CDR3 comprises 14 residues.

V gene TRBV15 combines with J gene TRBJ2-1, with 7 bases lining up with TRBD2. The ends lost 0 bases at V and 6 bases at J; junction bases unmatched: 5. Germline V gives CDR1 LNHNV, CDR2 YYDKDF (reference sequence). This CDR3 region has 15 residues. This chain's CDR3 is CATSRDLTGGNEQFF. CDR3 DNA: TGTGCCACCAGCAGAGATCTCACGGGGGGCAATGAGCAGTTCTTC.

The CDR3, as DNA: TGTGCCACCAGCAGGGGTGGACAGGCGTCCTACGAGCAGTACTTC. Translating gives CATSRGGQASYEQYF. This chain links TRBV15 with TRBJ2-7; the match to TRBD1 covers 7 bases. Losses at the gene ends were 3 bases for V and 1 base for J; bases not matched to a gene: 6. Germline assignment: CDR1 LNHNV and CDR2 YYDKDF (reference sequence). This CDR3 region has 15 residues.

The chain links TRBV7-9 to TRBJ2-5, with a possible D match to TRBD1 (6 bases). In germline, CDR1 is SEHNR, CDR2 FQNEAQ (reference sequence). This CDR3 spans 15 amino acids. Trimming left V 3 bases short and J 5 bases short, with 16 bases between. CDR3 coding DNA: TGTGCCAGCAGCTTGAACCAGGGGTTTCTGGAGACCCAGTACTTC. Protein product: CASSLNQGFLETQYF.

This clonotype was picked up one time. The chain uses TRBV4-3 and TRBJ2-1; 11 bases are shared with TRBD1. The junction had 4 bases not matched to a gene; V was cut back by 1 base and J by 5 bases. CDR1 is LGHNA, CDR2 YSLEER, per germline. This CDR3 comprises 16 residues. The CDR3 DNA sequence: TGCGCCAGCAGCCAAGGGACAGGGGGCGCGGACAATGAGCAGTTCTTC. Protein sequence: CASSQGTGGADNEQFF.

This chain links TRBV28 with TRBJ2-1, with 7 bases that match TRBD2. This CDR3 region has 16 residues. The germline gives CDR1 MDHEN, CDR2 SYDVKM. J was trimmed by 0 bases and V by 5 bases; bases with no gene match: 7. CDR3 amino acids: CASSTVAGASYNEQFF. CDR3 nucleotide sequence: TGTGCCAGCAGTACCGTAGCGGGTGCCTCCTACAATGAGCAGTTCTTC.

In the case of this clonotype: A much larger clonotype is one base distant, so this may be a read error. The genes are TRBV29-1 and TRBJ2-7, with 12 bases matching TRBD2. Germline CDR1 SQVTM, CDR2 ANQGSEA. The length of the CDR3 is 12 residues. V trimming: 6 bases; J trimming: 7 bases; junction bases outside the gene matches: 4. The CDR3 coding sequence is TGCAGCGTCAGGACTAGCGGGGAGGAGCAGTACTTC. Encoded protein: CSVRTSGEEQYF.

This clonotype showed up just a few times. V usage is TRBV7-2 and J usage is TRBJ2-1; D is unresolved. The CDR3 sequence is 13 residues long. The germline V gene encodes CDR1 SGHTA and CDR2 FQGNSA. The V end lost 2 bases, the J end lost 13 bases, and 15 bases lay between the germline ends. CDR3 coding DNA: TGTGCCAGCAGCTTAACCAACGTCGGTACACAGTTCTTC. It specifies CASSLTNVGTQFF.

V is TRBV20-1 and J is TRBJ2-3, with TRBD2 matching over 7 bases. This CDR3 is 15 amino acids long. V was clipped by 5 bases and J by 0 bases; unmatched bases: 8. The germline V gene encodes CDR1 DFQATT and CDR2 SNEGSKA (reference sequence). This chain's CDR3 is CSADGGRGSTDTQYF. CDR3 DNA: TGCAGTGCTGATGGCGGGCGGGGGAGCACAGATACGCAGTATTTT.

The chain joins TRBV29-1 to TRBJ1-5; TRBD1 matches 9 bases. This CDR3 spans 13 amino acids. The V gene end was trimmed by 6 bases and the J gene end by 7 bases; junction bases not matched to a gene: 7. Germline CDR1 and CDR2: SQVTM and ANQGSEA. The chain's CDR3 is CSVGDRAGQPQHF. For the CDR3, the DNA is TGCAGCGTGGGGGACAGGGCAGGCCAGCCCCAGCATTTT.

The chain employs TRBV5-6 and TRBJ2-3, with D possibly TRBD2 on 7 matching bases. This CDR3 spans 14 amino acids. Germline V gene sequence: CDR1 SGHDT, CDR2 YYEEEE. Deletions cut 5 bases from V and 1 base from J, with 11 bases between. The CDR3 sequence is CASSGGGRTDTQYF. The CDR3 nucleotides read TGTGCCAGCAGTGGCGGGGGCCGCACAGATACGCAGTATTTT.